One sample yielded the 30 T cell receptor beta chains listed below, sequenced in a study of identical twins. Each CDR3 protein is one row after TCRdb ran MiXCR on the 5' RACE reads. The sample holds roughly 1.6 million distinct CDR3 sequences, 32% seen once. Sequencing used cord blood. Every receptor here comes from a newborn girl in good health.

This chain uses TRBV20-1 with TRBJ2-1; 15 positions agree with TRBD2. The length of the CDR3 is 16 residues. Trimming at V came to 5 bases and at J to 6 bases, leaving 8 bases not matched to a gene. Per germline, CDR1 DFQATT and CDR2 SNEGSKA (reference sequence). This CDR3 reads CSAPRTSGRATNEQFF. The CDR3 DNA reads as TGCAGTGCTCCACGGACTAGCGGGAGGGCCACCAATGAGCAGTTCTTC.

The chain combines TRBV28 with TRBJ1-5; perhaps TRBD1 as D (5 bases). The CDR3 totals 14 residues. CDR1 is MDHEN and CDR2 is SYDVKM in the germline V gene. V was pared by 4 bases and J by 5 bases, with 12 bases between. CDR3 region: CASSSYVGDQPQHF. CDR3 nucleotide sequence: TGTGCCAGCAGTTCCTATGTAGGGGATCAGCCCCAGCATTTT.

A remark on this clonotype: Germline is not matched at one junction end, which may reflect a read error. The V gene is TRBV9, the J gene TRBJ2-3; 7 nucleotides align to TRBD2. From germline, CDR1 is SGDLS and CDR2 YYNGEE. The CDR3 loop spans 15 amino acids. CDR3 loop: CAGSVAGGGTDTQYF. The CDR3 bases are TGTGCCGGCAGCGTAGCGGGCGGAGGCACAGATACGCAGTATTTT. The full variable domain, its missing parts supplied by reference TRBV9 and TRBJ2-3, is DSGVTQTPKHLITATGQRVTLRCSPRSGDLSVYWYQQSLDQGLQFLIQYYNGEERAKGNILERFSAQQFPDLHSELNLSSLELGDSALYFCAGSVAGGGTDTQYFGPGTRLTVL.

This clonotype came up a few times. This rearrangement joins TRBV5-1 to TRBJ2-3; tentatively, D is TRBD1 (6 bases). V was clipped by 4 bases and J by 4 bases, with 19 bases between them. The CDR3 consists of 16 residues. The germline V gene has CDR1 SGHRS and CDR2 YFSETQ. This chain's CDR3 is CASSPPRQGIADTQYF. The CDR3 coding sequence is TGCGCCAGCAGCCCGCCCCGCCAGGGGATCGCAGATACGCAGTATTTT. The whole variable domain, remainder taken from reference TRBV5-1 and TRBJ2-3, is KAGVTQTPRYLIKTRGQQVTLSCSPISGHRSVSWYQQTPGQGLQFLFEYFSETQRNKGNFPGRFSGRQFSNSRSEMNVSTLELGDSALYLCASSPPRQGIADTQYFGPGTRLTVL.

The DNA of the CDR3 is TGTGCCAGCAGTCCCCAACAGGGAAGAGATACGCAGTATTTT. It encodes CASSPQQGRDTQYF. V gene TRBV25-1 combines with J gene TRBJ2-3; maybe TRBD1 (6 bases). The CDR3 extends over 14 amino acids. The germline V and J ends were trimmed by 5 bases and 5 bases, with 14 bases remaining between them. Germline V gives CDR1 MGHDK, CDR2 SYGVNS. Together with reference TRBV25-1 and TRBJ2-3, the CDR3 gives the full variable domain: EADIYQTPRYLVIGTGKKITLECSQTMGHDKMYWYQQDPGMELHLIHYSYGVNSTEKGDLSSESTVSRIRTEHFPLTLESARPSHTSQYLCASSPQQGRDTQYFGPGTRLTVL.

The rearrangement joins TRBV5-1 to TRBJ2-2, with 14 bases aligning to TRBD2. Trimming took 1 base from V and 7 from J; bases not matched to a gene: 6. Germline assignment: CDR1 SGHRS and CDR2 YFSETQ. CDR3 length: 17 amino acids. CDR3 residues: CASSLTGLAGVLGELFF. As DNA, the CDR3 is TGCGCCAGCAGCTTGACGGGACTAGCGGGAGTGCTCGGGGAGCTGTTTTTT.

For this clonotype: The germline gene is not matched at one end of the junction; a read error may be the cause. This sequence joins TRBV7-2 and TRBJ2-3, with D perhaps matching TRBD2 (7 bases). There are 15 residues in the CDR3. Germline CDR1 is SGHTA and CDR2 is FQGNSA. CDR3 DNA sequence: TGTGCCAGCGGCTTAGGGGGGGCGTACACAGATACGCAGTATTTT. This encodes CASGLGGAYTDTQYF.

V usage is TRBV20-1 and J usage is TRBJ2-1, with 14 bases aligning to TRBD2. Germline loops: CDR1 DFQATT, CDR2 SNEGSKA (reference sequence). V dropped 3 bases and J dropped 9; count of bases not matched to a gene: 10. This CDR3 contains 16 residues. The CDR3 loop is CSASLVGLAGVGEQFF. Here the CDR3 DNA reads TGCAGTGCTAGCCTCGTGGGACTAGCGGGAGTAGGTGAGCAGTTCTTC.

The chain is built from TRBV20-1 and TRBJ2-1; 8 bases align to TRBD2. With 1 base clipped from V and 3 bases from J, the junction kept 2 bases outside the gene matches. CDR1 DFQATT and CDR2 SNEGSKA come from the germline V gene (reference sequence). The CDR3 totals 14 residues. CDR3 loop: CSARVLAGYNEQFF. CDR3 sequence (DNA): TGCAGTGCTAGAGTCCTAGCGGGCTACAATGAGCAGTTCTTC.

CDR3: CASSPGTGGAGNEQFF. The CDR3, as DNA: TGCGCCAGCAGCCCCGGGACAGGGGGCGCGGGGAATGAGCAGTTCTTC. The chain is built from TRBV5-1 and TRBJ2-1; 12 bases fit TRBD1. Germline values: CDR1 SGHRS, CDR2 YFSETQ. The CDR3 consists of 16 residues. V shed 4 bases and J 7 bases; nucleotides not matched to a gene: 9.

This clonotype occurred once. The chain has TRBV5-1 and TRBJ2-7, with 8 bases identical to TRBD1. The junction had 12 bases not matched to a gene; V was cut back by 4 bases and J by 3 bases. Germline loops: CDR1 SGHRS, CDR2 YFSETQ. CDR3 length: 16 amino acids. The CDR3 loop reads CASSPRVSGQGYEQYF. The CDR3 region has the DNA TGCGCCAGCAGCCCCCGAGTAAGTGGACAGGGCTACGAGCAGTACTTC.

V usage is TRBV6-2 or TRBV6-3 and J usage is TRBJ2-7; tentatively, D is TRBD2 (5 bases). Germline-derived CDR1 and CDR2 are MNHEY and SVGEGT. V lost 7 bases, J lost 2 bases, and 27 bases lay in between. The CDR3 contains 18 residues. The CDR3 loop reads CASKQKGYGRTQPYEQYF. In DNA form, the CDR3 reads TGTGCCAGCAAACAAAAGGGTTATGGCCGGACTCAACCCTACGAGCAGTACTTC.

This clonotype has more than one count but fewer than ten. The chain couples TRBV5-6 to TRBJ1-2; D call uncertain. CDR1 and CDR2 from the germline V gene are SGHDT and YYEEEE. Trimming stripped 0 bases from V and 2 bases from J, with 8 bases between. This CDR3 region has 14 residues. CDR3 amino acids: CASSLEHLNYGYTF. Written as DNA, the CDR3 is TGTGCCAGCAGCTTGGAACACCTGAACTATGGCTACACCTTC.

As to this clonotype: Just one base apart from a much larger clone, this may be a read error. This chain joins TRBV7-2 and TRBJ2-3; possible D gene TRBD2, 5 bases. Germline V gene data show CDR1 as SGHTA and CDR2 as FQGNSA. This CDR3 spans 16 amino acids. Between the trimmed V and J ends, which lost 1 base and 4 bases, there was a span of 15 bases. CDR3 DNA: TGTGCCAGCAGCTTAGGAGGGAGAGGATTCGCAGATACGCAGTATTTT. This gives the protein CASSLGGRGFADTQYF.

This clonotype occurred a few times. V is TRBV12-3 or TRBV12-4 and J is TRBJ2-3; D perhaps matches TRBD2 (6 bases). Deletions cut 8 bases from V and 9 bases from J, with 9 bases between. The CDR3 has 10 amino acids. This CDR3 reads CASSGRTQYF. The CDR3, as DNA: TGTGCCAGCTCGGGGAGGACGCAGTATTTT.

This chain uses TRBV29-1 with TRBJ1-2; the D gene is possibly TRBD1 (5 bases). Trimming stripped 2 bases from V and 4 bases from J, with 14 bases between. The CDR3 has 14 amino acids. Per the germline V gene, CDR1 is SQVTM and CDR2 is ANQGSEA. The chain's CDR3 is CSVESRAEGYGYTF. CDR3 DNA: TGCAGCGTTGAAAGCAGGGCGGAAGGCTATGGCTACACCTTC.

V is TRBV11-2 and J is TRBJ1-2, with 8 bases matching TRBD1. V shed 5 bases, J shed 6 bases, and the junction held 5 bases outside the gene matches. Per germline, CDR1 SGHAT and CDR2 FQNNGV. The length of the CDR3 is 13 residues. As DNA, the CDR3 is TGTGCCAGCAGCACGGGACAGGAGCATGGCTACACCTTC. Protein: CASSTGQEHGYTF.

This clonotype was seen many times. A single base separates this from a much larger clone, so it may be a read error. The chain recombines TRBV5-4 with TRBJ2-7, with D possibly TRBD1 on 5 matching bases. The CDR3 is 13 amino acids. V was trimmed by 5 bases and J by 0 bases, leaving 9 bases between them. Germline V gene lookup returns CDR1 SGHNT and CDR2 YYREEE (reference sequence). The chain's CDR3 is CASRPDSSYEQYF. The CDR3 DNA follows: TGTGCCAGCAGACCTGACAGCTCCTACGAGCAGTACTTC.

This chain uses TRBV9 with TRBJ1-2; 9 bases fit TRBD1. The V gene end was trimmed by 5 bases and the J gene end by 4 bases; junction bases not matched to a gene: 6. This CDR3 has 14 amino acids. Germline CDR1 and CDR2: SGDLS and YYNGEE. CDR3 amino acids: CASSRQGEGYGYTF. CDR3 nucleotides: TGTGCCAGCAGTCGACAGGGGGAGGGCTATGGCTACACCTTC.

This chain connects TRBV20-1 to TRBJ2-3; TRBD2 agrees at 9 bases. With 3 bases clipped from V and 2 bases from J, the junction kept 6 bases outside the gene matches. This CDR3 has 15 residues. Germline V gene data show CDR1 as DFQATT and CDR2 as SNEGSKA (reference sequence). The CDR3 coding sequence is TGCAGTGCTAGCTTGCGGGGGGGCCCCACAGATACGCAGTATTTT. This gives the protein CSASLRGGPTDTQYF.

The genes are TRBV29-1 and TRBJ2-5; no clear D. Trimming stripped 2 bases from V and 11 bases from J, with 9 bases between. CDR3 length: 10 residues. In germline, CDR1 is SQVTM, CDR2 ANQGSEA. For the CDR3, the DNA is TGCAGCGTTGAAATAGAAGAGCAGTACTTC. This sequence encodes CSVEIEEQYF.

CDR3 DNA: TGTGCCTGGAGGGTGACAGGGGGCAACTATGGCTACACCTTC. Translating gives CAWRVTGGNYGYTF. V and J are TRBV30 and TRBJ1-2; TRBD1 matches at 10 bases. This CDR3 comprises 14 residues. V gave up 3 bases and J gave up 2 bases; unmatched junction bases: 3. Per the germline V gene, CDR1 is GTSNPN and CDR2 is SVGIG (reference sequence).

This clonotype was counted only a few times. The J gene is TRBJ2-1, the V gene TRBV7-8; D is perhaps TRBD1 (6 bases). The CDR3 totals 13 residues. CDR1 and CDR2 (germline): SGHVS, FQNEAQ. The ends were cut back, 5 bases at V and 8 bases at J, with 13 bases in the middle. CDR3 coding DNA: TGTGCCAGCAGCGCAATACAGGGTTATGAGCAGTTCTTC. It translates to CASSAIQGYEQFF.

This clonotype was seen only once. The germline gene is not matched at one end of the junction; a read error may be the cause. This sequence joins TRBV20-1 and TRBJ2-1, with D perhaps TRBD1 or TRBD2 (5 bases each). This CDR3 has 14 residues. The germline gives CDR1 DFQATT, CDR2 SNEGSKA (reference sequence). The chain's CDR3 is CSARGVSSYDEQFF. The CDR3 DNA sequence: TGCAGTGCTAGGGGGGTGAGCTCCTACGATGAGCAGTTCTTC.

This clonotype has more than one count but fewer than ten. Here the CDR3 reads CASSLSGGRTYEQYF. CDR3 coding DNA: TGTGCCAGCAGTTTATCGGGGGGACGAACGTACGAGCAGTACTTC. The rearrangement joins TRBV28 to TRBJ2-7; 7 bases match TRBD2. The CDR3 contains 15 residues. The germline gives CDR1 MDHEN, CDR2 SYDVKM. V was clipped by 1 base and J by 4 bases; unmatched bases: 7.

This clonotype has only a few counts. J is TRBJ2-1 and V is TRBV18, with unresolved D. Germline assignment: CDR1 KGHSH and CDR2 LQKENI. V lost 3 bases to trimming and J lost 6 bases, with 18 bases between them. The CDR3 runs 16 residues. CDR3: CASSPQTLIRSNEQFF. CDR3 DNA: TGTGCCAGCTCACCTCAAACTCTCATCCGGAGCAATGAGCAGTTCTTC.

This clonotype was found a few times. The V and J genes are TRBV6-5 and TRBJ2-7; 7 bases map to TRBD2. The ends lost 2 bases at V and 3 bases at J; junction bases unmatched: 7. The CDR3 runs to 15 residues. The germline V gene encodes CDR1 MNHEY and CDR2 SVGAGI. CDR3 residues: CASSYRREPLYEQYF. Written as DNA, the CDR3 is TGTGCCAGCAGTTACAGGCGGGAGCCCCTCTACGAGCAGTACTTC.

Many counts were recorded for this clonotype. The CDR3 loop is CSARELGSPLYGYTF. The CDR3 DNA reads as TGCAGTGCCCGAGAGCTGGGCAGTCCGCTTTATGGCTACACCTTC. The V and J genes are TRBV20-1 and TRBJ1-2; D gene uncertain. The V end lost 6 bases, the J end lost 5 bases, and 22 bases lay between the germline ends. The CDR3 contains 15 residues. From germline, CDR1 is DFQATT and CDR2 SNEGSKA (reference sequence).

This clonotype came up a few times. The rearrangement joins TRBV20-1 to TRBJ2-1; 9 bases match TRBD2. CDR1 DFQATT and CDR2 SNEGSKA come from the germline V gene (reference sequence). J was trimmed by 1 base and V by 5 bases; bases with no gene match: 15. The CDR3 extends over 18 amino acids. The CDR3: CSAPGVVAGEVSYNEQFF. The CDR3 DNA reads as TGCAGTGCTCCAGGGGTAGTAGCGGGAGAGGTTTCCTACAATGAGCAGTTCTTC.

There are a few counts of this clonotype. The J gene is TRBJ2-5, the V gene TRBV5-1; D unresolved. The V gene's germline CDR1 is SGHRS and CDR2 YFSETQ. The CDR3 totals 13 residues. Trimming shortened V by 1 base and J by 3 bases, and 7 bases separated the two germline ends. Here the CDR3 reads CASSLREKETQYF. The DNA of the CDR3 is TGCGCCAGCAGCTTGAGAGAAAAAGAGACCCAGTACTTC.